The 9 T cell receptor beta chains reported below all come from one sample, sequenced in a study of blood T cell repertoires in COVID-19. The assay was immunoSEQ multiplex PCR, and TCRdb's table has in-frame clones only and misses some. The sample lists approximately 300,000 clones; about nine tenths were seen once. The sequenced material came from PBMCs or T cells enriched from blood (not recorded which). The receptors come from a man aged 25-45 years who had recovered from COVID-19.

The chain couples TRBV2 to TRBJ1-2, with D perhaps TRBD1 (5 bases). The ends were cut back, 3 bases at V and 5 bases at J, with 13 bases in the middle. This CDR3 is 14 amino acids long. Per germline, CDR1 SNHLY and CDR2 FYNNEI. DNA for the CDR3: TGTGCCAGCAGTGATAAGGGGCTTTGGTATGGCTACACCTTC. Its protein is CASSDKGLWYGYTF.

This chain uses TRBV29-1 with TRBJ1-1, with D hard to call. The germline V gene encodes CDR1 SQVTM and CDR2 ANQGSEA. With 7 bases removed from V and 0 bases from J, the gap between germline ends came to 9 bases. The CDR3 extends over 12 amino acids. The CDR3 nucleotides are TGCAGCGCAATGCCGGTGAACACTGAAGCTTTCTTT. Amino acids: CSAMPVNTEAFF.

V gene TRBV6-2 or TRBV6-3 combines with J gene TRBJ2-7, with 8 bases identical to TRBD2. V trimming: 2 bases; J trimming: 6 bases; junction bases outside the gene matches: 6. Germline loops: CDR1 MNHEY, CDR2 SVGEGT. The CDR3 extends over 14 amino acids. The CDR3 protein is CASSYGGGQGEQYF. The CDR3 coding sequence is TGTGCCAGCAGTTACGGCGGGGGGCAGGGCGAGCAGTACTTC.

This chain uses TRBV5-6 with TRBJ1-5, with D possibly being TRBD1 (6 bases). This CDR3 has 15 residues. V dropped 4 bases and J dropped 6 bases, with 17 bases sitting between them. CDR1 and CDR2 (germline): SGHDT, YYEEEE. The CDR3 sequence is CASSPGTGGGQPQHF. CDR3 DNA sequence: TGTGCCAGCAGCCCTGGGACGGGAGGGGGTCAGCCCCAGCATTTT.

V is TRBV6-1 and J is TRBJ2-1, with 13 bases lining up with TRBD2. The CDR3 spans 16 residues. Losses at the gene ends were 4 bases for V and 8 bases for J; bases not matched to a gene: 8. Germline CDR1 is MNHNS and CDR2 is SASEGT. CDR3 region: CASSGRTSGRGDEQFF. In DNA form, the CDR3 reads TGTGCCAGCAGTGGTAGGACTAGCGGGAGAGGCGATGAGCAGTTCTTC.

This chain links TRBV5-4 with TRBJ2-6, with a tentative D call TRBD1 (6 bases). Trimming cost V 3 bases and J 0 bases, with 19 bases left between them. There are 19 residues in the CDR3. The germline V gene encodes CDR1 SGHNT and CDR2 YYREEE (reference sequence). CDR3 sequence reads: CASSSQAGARSSGANVLTF. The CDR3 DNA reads TGTGCCAGCAGCTCACAAGCAGGGGCCAGGAGCTCTGGGGCCAACGTCCTGACTTTC.

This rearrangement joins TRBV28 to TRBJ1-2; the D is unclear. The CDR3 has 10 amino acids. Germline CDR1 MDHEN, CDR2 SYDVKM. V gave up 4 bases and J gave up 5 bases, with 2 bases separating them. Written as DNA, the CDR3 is TGTGCCAGCAGTTCGTATGGCTACACCTTC. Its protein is CASSSYGYTF.

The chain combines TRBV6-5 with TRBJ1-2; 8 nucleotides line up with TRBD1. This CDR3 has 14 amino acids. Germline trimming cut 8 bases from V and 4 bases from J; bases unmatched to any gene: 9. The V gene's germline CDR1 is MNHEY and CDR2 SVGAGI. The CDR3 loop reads CASAGDRLTYGYTF. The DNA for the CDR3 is TGTGCCAGCGCAGGGGACAGGTTGACCTATGGCTACACCTTC.

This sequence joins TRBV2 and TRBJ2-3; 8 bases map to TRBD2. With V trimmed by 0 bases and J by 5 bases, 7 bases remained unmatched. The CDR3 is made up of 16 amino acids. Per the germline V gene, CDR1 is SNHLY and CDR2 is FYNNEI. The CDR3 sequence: CASSEAPGGPGDTQYF. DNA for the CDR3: TGTGCCAGCAGTGAAGCTCCGGGAGGGCCGGGAGATACGCAGTATTTT.